These T cell receptor beta chains were read from a single sample in a study of identifying expanded T cells in peripheral blood. The assay was immunoSEQ multiplex PCR, and TCRdb's table has in-frame clones only and misses some. This table holds tens of thousands of clones, about 87% found once. The source material was blood. The receptors were gathered from a person between 18 and 75 years old in good health. CDR3s include the opening cysteine and the closing phenylalanine or tryptophan. A D gene is named only where the DNA matches it firmly. The size field is filled for only some rows; it gives once, few, many or a size class.

j_call	clone_size	v_call	d_call	cdr3_aa	cdr3_nt
TRBJ1-4	.	TRBV6-5	.	CASSLGETTNEKLFF	TGTGCCAGCAGTTTAGGGGAGACAACTAATGAAAAACTGTTTTTT
TRBJ2-6	.	TRBV28	TRBD2	CASSPGTSGSGANVLTF	TGTGCCAGCAGTCCCGGGACTAGCGGGTCTGGGGCCAACGTCCTGACTTTC
TRBJ1-2	.	TRBV5-1	.	CASSPLQGDYGYTF	TGCGCCAGCAGCCCGCTACAGGGAGACTATGGCTACACCTTC
TRBJ1-2	.	TRBV4-3	TRBD1	CASSRDSNYGYTF	TGCGCCAGCAGCCGGGACAGTAACTATGGCTACACCTTC
TRBJ1-6	.	TRBV6-5	.	CATRWTLLNSPLHF	TGTGCCACCCGATGGACCCTACTGAATTCACCCCTCCACTTT
TRBJ2-5	.	TRBV4-3	.	CASSQGGQIQETQYF	TGCGCCAGCAGCCAAGGAGGACAGATTCAAGAGACCCAGTACTTC
TRBJ1-5	.	TRBV25-1	.	CASSDRGQPQHF	TGTGCCAGCAGTGACAGGGGTCAGCCCCAGCATTTT
TRBJ2-7	.	TRBV5-1	.	CASSWTRAGEQYF	TGCGCCAGCAGCTGGACCCGGGCCGGCGAGCAGTACTTC
TRBJ1-1	.	TRBV4-1	.	CASSQEGGLGTEAFF	TGCGCCAGCAGCCAAGAGGGAGGTCTAGGCACTGAAGCTTTCTTT
TRBJ2-7	.	TRBV30	.	CAWSVSGLAYEQYF	TGTGCCTGGAGTGTGTCTGGGCTAGCCTACGAGCAGTACTTC
TRBJ2-1	.	TRBV29-1	.	CSGRIGPNEQFF	TGCAGCGGGAGAATTGGGCCTAATGAGCAGTTCTTC
TRBJ2-1	.	TRBV14	TRBD2	CASSLAGEQFF	TGTGCCAGCAGCCTAGCGGGTGAGCAGTTCTTC
TRBJ1-2	.	TRBV6-5	.	CASSPTNSPNYGYTF	TGTGCCAGCAGTCCGACCAACAGCCCGAACTATGGCTACACCTTC
TRBJ1-5	.	TRBV7-2	TRBD1	CASSKTGGPNQPQHF	TGTGCCAGCAGCAAAACAGGGGGGCCAAATCAGCCCCAGCATTTT
TRBJ2-7	once	TRBV19	.	CASQSDAAYEQYF	TGTGCCAGTCAGTCGGACGCCGCCTACGAGCAGTACTTC
TRBJ2-1	.	TRBV13	TRBD2	CASTLQTSGSSGEQFF	TGTGCCAGCACTCTCCAGACTAGCGGGAGTTCCGGTGAGCAGTTCTTC
TRBJ2-1	.	TRBV6-4	TRBD2	CASSQEAGINNEQFF	TGTGCCAGCAGCCAGGAAGCGGGGATAAACAATGAGCAGTTCTTC
TRBJ2-7	.	TRBV10-3	.	CATHRETGSYEQYF	TGTGCCACGCACCGGGAAACGGGTAGCTACGAGCAGTACTTC
TRBJ2-5	.	TRBV6-4	TRBD2	CASSDPPTGTSEETQYF	TGTGCCAGCAGTGACCCCCCAACCGGGACTAGCGAAGAGACCCAGTACTTC